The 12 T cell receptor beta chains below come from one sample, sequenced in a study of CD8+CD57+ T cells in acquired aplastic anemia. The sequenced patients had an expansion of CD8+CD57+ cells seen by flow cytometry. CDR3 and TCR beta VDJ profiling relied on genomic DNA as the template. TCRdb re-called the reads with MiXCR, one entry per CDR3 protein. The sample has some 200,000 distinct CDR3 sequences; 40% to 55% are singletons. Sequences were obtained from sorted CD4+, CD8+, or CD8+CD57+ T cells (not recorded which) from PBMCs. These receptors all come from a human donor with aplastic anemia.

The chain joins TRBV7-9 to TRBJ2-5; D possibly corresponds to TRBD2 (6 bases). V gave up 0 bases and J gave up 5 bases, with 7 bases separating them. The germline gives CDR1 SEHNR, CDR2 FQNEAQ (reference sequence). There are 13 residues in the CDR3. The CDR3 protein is CASSLAGRETQYF. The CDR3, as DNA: TGTGCCAGCAGCTTAGCAGGGAGGGAGACCCAGTACTTC.

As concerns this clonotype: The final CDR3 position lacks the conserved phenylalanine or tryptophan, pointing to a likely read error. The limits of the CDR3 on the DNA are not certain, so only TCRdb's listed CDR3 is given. CDR3 residues: CASSLALG. The chain combines TRBV7-2 with TRBJ2-6. Including both end residues, the CDR3 is 8 amino acids long. Germline V gives CDR1 SGHTA, CDR2 FQGNSA.

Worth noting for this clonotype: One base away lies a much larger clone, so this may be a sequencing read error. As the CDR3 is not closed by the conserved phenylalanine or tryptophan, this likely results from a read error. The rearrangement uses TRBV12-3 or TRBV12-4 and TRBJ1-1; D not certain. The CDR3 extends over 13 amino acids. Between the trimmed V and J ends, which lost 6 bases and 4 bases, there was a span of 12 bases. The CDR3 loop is CASSPPFGTEAFL. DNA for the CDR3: TGTGCCAGCAGCCCTCCTTTTGGCACTGAAGCTTTCTTG.

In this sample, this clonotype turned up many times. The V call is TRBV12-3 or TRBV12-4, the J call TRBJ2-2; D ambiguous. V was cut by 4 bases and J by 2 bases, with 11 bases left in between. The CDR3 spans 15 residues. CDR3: CASSSGTLNTGELFF. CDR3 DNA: TGTGCCAGCAGTTCAGGCACATTAAACACCGGGGAGCTGTTTTTT.

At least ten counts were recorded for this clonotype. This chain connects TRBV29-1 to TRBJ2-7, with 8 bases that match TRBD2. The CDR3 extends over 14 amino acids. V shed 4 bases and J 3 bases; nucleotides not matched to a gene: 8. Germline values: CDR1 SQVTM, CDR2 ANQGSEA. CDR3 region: CSVARGGKFYEQYF. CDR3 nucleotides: TGCAGCGTTGCTCGGGGGGGGAAATTCTACGAGCAGTACTTC.

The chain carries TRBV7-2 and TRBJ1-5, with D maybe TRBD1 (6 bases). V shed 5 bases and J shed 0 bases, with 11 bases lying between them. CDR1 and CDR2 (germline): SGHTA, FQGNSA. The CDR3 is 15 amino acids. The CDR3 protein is CASSPGQNSNQPQHF. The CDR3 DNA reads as TGTGCCAGCAGCCCCGGACAGAATAGCAATCAGCCCCAGCATTTT.

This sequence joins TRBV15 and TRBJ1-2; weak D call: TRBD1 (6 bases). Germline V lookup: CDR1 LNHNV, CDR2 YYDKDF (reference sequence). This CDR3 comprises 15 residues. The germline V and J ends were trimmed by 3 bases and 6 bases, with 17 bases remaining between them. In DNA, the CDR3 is TGTGCCACCAGCAGCGTAGGGGGGCACACCGATGGCTACACCTTC. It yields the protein CATSSVGGHTDGYTF.

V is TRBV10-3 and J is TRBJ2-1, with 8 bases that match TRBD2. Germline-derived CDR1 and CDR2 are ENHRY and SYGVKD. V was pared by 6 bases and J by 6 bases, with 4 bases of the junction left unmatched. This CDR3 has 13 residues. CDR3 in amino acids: CAIRGLVGNEQFF. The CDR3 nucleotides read TGTGCCATCAGGGGACTAGTAGGCAATGAGCAGTTCTTC.

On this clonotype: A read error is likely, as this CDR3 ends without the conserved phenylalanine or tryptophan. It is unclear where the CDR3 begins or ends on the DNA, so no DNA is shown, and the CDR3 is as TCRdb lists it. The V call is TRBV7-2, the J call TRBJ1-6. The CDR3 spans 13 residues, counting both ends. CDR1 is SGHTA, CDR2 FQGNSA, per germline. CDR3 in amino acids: CASSLALNSPLHL.

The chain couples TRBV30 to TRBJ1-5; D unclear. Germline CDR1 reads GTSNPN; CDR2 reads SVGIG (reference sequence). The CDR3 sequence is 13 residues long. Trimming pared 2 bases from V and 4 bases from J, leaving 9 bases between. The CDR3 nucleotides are TGTGCCTGGAGTCTGGGCGGTAATCAGCCCCAGCATTTT. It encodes CAWSLGGNQPQHF.

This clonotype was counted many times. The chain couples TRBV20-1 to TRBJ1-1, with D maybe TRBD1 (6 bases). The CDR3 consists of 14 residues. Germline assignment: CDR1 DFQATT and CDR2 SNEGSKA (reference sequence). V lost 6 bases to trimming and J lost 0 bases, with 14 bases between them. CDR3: CSAKIDRLNTEAFF. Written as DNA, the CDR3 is TGCAGTGCAAAGATCGACAGGTTGAACACTGAAGCTTTCTTT.

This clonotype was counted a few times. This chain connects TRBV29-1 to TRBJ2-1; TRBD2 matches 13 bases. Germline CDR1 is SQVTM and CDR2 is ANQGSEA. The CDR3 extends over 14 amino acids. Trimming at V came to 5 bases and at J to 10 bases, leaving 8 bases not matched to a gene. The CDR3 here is CSVNGLAGVNEQFF. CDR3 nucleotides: TGCAGCGTTAATGGACTAGCGGGAGTAAACGAGCAGTTCTTC.